These T cell receptor beta chains were read from a single sample in a study of regulatory T cells in long-lasting Graves disease. TCRdb recomputed calls from the multiplex PCR reads with MiXCR, one row per CDR3 protein. The repertoire holds 350,000 to 450,000 distinct CDR3 sequences, with around 23% as singletons. The sample here was peripheral blood mononuclear cells (PBMCs), taken when the disease was refractory, from a patient treated with antithyroid drugs. The origin of the receptors is a female donor with Graves disease. Each CDR3 is given with its conserved first and last residue. Each record gives: D gene, V gene, clone size, J gene, CDR3 DNA, CDR3 protein. A D gene is named only where the DNA matches it firmly. Clone size, where shown, is once, few, many, or a class for clones that have expanded.

d_gene: .; v_gene: TRBV6-1; abundance: many; j_gene: TRBJ1-2; CDR3nt: TGTGCCAGCAGTAAACAGGGATTTGGCTACACCTTC; CDR3aa: CASSKQGFGYTF
d_gene: TRBD1; v_gene: TRBV29-1; abundance: many; j_gene: TRBJ1-1; CDR3nt: TGCAGCGTACTAATTCCCGGGACAGACCTGAACACTGAAGCTTTCTTT; CDR3aa: CSVLIPGTDLNTEAFF
d_gene: .; v_gene: TRBV2; abundance: .; j_gene: TRBJ2-1; CDR3nt: TGTGCCAGCAGTTATTGGGGTAGATCAGACAATGAGCAGTTCTTC; CDR3aa: CASSYWGRSDNEQFF
d_gene: TRBD1; v_gene: TRBV7-3; abundance: once; j_gene: TRBJ1-3; CDR3nt: TGTGCCAGCAGCTTACCCCCCTCCGGGGACAGTGGAAACACCATATATTTT; CDR3aa: CASSLPPSGDSGNTIYF
d_gene: TRBD2; v_gene: TRBV7-8; abundance: many; j_gene: TRBJ2-4; CDR3nt: TGTGCCAGCAGCACCCGACTAGCGGGAGGGCCAAGTGCCAAAAACATTCAGTACTTC; CDR3aa: CASSTRLAGGPSAKNIQYF
d_gene: TRBD2; v_gene: TRBV7-2; abundance: few; j_gene: TRBJ2-7; CDR3nt: TGTGCCAGCAGCTTAGTCCCTACTAGCGGGAGCACCTACGAGCAGTACTTC; CDR3aa: CASSLVPTSGSTYEQYF
d_gene: .; v_gene: TRBV10-2; abundance: many; j_gene: TRBJ1-1; CDR3nt: TGCGCCAGCAGTGAGTTTCGGAGAAACACTGAAGCTTTCTTT; CDR3aa: CASSEFRRNTEAFF
d_gene: TRBD1; v_gene: TRBV19; abundance: .; j_gene: TRBJ1-2; CDR3nt: TGTGCCAGTAGCCTTGGGACAGGGGGCTTCTATGGCTACACCTTC; CDR3aa: CASSLGTGGFYGYTF
d_gene: TRBD1; v_gene: TRBV7-6; abundance: once; j_gene: TRBJ1-1; CDR3nt: TGTGCCAGCAGCAAAGGGGGCAGGGTGGCCACTGAAGCTTTCTTT; CDR3aa: CASSKGGRVATEAFF
d_gene: .; v_gene: TRBV28; abundance: .; j_gene: TRBJ2-2; CDR3nt: TGTGCCAGCATCTCCCAGGTGGCAGAGAAGAACACCGGGGAGCTGTTTTTT; CDR3aa: CASISQVAEKNTGELFF
d_gene: TRBD2; v_gene: TRBV20-1; abundance: .; j_gene: TRBJ2-2; CDR3nt: TGCAGTGCTAGAGATTTGCTAGCGGGAGAGAACACCGGGGAGCTGTTTTTT; CDR3aa: CSARDLLAGENTGELFF
d_gene: .; v_gene: TRBV5-1; abundance: few; j_gene: TRBJ2-1; CDR3nt: TGCGCCAGCAGCCTGGAGGCTCAAGGGAATGAGCAGTTCTTC; CDR3aa: CASSLEAQGNEQFF
d_gene: TRBD2; v_gene: TRBV12-3/TRBV12-4; abundance: many; j_gene: TRBJ2-7; CDR3nt: TGTGCCAGCAGTGGGCTGGTAGCGGGAGGATCCTACGAGCAGTACTTC; CDR3aa: CASSGLVAGGSYEQYF
d_gene: .; v_gene: TRBV4-1; abundance: .; j_gene: TRBJ1-1; CDR3nt: TGCGCCAGCAGCCAAGGGGTGGTGAACACTGAAGCTTTCTTT; CDR3aa: CASSQGVVNTEAFF